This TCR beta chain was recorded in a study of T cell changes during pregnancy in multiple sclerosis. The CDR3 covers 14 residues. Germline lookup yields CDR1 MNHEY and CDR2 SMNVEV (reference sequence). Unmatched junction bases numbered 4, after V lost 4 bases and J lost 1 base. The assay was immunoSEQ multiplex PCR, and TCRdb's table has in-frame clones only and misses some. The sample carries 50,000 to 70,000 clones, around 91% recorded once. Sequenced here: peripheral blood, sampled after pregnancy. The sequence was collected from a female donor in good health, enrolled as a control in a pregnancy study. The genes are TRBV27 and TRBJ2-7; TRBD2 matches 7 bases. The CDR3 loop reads CASSSTSQSYEQYF. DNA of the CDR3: TGTGCCAGCAGTTCGACTAGCCAATCCTACGAGCAGTACTTC.